This TCR beta chain emerged from a study of blood T cell repertoires in COVID-19. Across the study: Samples taken during acute and convalescent COVID-19 were collected in the United States, Italy and Spain. PBMCs, B-cell-depleted T cells, or T cells were the source of the cDNA or gDNA that made up the material.

Germline V lookup: CDR1 DFQATT, CDR2 SNEGSKA (reference sequence). The CDR3 totals 14 residues. The V gene lost 3 bases and the J gene lost 0 bases, with 12 bases spanning the gap. TCRdb keeps only in-frame clones here, not all; method: immunoSEQ multiplex PCR. The table lists around 300,000 clones, approximately 87% of them singletons. Sequences were obtained from peripheral blood. The TCR originated in a woman between 45 and 65 years old with active or convalescent COVID-19. The rearrangement uses TRBV20-1 and TRBJ2-7; D might be TRBD2 (5 bases). CDR3 nucleotides: TGCAGTGCTAGTCGGAGGAACAACTCCTACGAGCAGTACTTC. Translation gives CSASRRNNSYEQYF.